This T cell receptor beta chain originates from a study of T cells after yellow fever vaccination. Study background: In the case of low-cell-number fractions, SMART-Seq v4 Ultra Low Input was used for preparation.

TCRdb processed the 5' RACE reads anew with MiXCR; each CDR3 protein has one entry. This table holds nearly 550,000 distinct CDR3 sequences, 15% to 20% found once. Findings of the study overall: A weaker secondary response peaked on day 5, the primary on day 15. After the booster, 96% of CD4 and more than 85% of CD8 primary-response clones were re-detected. Some clonotypes were seen in both the CD4 and the CD8 compartments. These made up a small share and likely arose from convergent recombination.

Turning to this clonotype: Its cognate antigen is unknown.

The CDR3 runs 15 residues. With V trimmed by 1 base and J by 5 bases, 6 bases remained unmatched. Germline-derived CDR1 and CDR2 are SGDLS and YYNGEE. The TCR was taken from a man aged 30-40 years who received the YFV17D yellow fever vaccine. The sample was PBMCs, taken 15 days after the yellow fever booster vaccination. The V call is TRBV9, the J call TRBJ2-4, with TRBD2 matching over 7 bases. In DNA form, the CDR3 reads TGTGCCAGCAGCGTATTTGGCAGCGGGGAAAACATTCAGTACTTC. Encoded protein: CASSVFGSGENIQYF.